This T cell receptor (beta chain) was sequenced in a study of Graves' ophthalmopathy and Graves' hyperthyroidism. Study-level findings and limits: Blood also carried most expanded thyroid clonotypes exceeding 0.001 frequency.

Exclusion applied to patients with other autoimmune diseases, uncontrolled infections, pregnancy or lactation. Serum thyroxine and TRAb, along with clinical symptoms, thyroid ultrasound and orbital computed tomography, were what diagnosis relied on. The sequenced template was RNA, covering the TCR beta CDR3 region. Second-round multiplex PCR followed a first-round RT-PCR using HTBI primers. TCRdb reprocessed the multiplex PCR reads with MiXCR, giving one entry per CDR3 protein. This sample has around 400,000 distinct CDR3 sequences, with around 19% found just once. This clonotype showed up many times. Its target is not known. This CDR3 is 19 amino acids long. Losses at the gene ends were 4 bases for V and 1 base for J; bases not matched to a gene: 12. The germline V gene encodes CDR1 MNHNS and CDR2 SASEGT.

The origin of this receptor is a woman younger than 30 with Graves' ophthalmopathy. Sequenced: peripheral blood. The rearrangement links TRBV6-1 to TRBJ2-6; TRBD1 agrees at 8 bases. This chain's CDR3 is CASSVEVTGDFSGANVLTF. In nucleotides, the CDR3 is TGTGCCAGCAGTGTTGAGGTGACAGGGGATTTTTCTGGGGCCAACGTCCTGACTTTC.